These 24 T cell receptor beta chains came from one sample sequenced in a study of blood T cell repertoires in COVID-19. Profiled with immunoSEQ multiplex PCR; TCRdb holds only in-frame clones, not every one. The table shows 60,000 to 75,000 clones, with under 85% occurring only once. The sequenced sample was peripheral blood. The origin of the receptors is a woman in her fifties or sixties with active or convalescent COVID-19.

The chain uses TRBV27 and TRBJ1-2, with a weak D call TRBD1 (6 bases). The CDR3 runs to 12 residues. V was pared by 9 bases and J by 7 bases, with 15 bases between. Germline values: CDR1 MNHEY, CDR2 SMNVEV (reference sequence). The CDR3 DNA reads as TGTGCCAGTAGAGGGGGTCTCCGTGGCTACACCTTC. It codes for CASRGGLRGYTF.

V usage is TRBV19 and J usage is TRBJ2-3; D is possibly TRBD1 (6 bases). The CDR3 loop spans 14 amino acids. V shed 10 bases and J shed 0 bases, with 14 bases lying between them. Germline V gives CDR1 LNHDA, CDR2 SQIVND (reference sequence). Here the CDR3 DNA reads TGTGCCACAGGGGCCCGGACTAGCACAGATACGCAGTATTTT. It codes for CATGARTSTDTQYF.

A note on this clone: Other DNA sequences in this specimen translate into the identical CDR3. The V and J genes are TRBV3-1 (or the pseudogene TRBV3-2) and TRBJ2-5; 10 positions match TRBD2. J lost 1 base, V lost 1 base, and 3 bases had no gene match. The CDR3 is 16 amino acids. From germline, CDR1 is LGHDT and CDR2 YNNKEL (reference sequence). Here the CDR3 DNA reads TGTGCCAGCAGCCAAGGGCTAGCGGGAGCCCAAGAGACCCAGTACTTC. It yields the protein CASSQGLAGAQETQYF.

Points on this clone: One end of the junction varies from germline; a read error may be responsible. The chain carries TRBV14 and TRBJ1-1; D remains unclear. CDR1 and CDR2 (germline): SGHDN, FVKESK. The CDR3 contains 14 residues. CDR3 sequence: CASTQFDTNTEAFF. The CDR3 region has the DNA TGTGCCAGCACCCAATTCGACACGAACACTGAAGCTTTCTTT.

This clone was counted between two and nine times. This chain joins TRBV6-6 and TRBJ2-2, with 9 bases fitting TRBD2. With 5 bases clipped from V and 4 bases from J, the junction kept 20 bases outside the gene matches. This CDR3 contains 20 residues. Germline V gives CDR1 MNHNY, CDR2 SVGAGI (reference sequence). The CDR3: CASSPFSGAGGPGGTGELFF. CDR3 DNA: TGTGCCAGCAGTCCTTTTTCAGGCGCGGGAGGGCCAGGGGGCACCGGGGAGCTGTTTTTT.

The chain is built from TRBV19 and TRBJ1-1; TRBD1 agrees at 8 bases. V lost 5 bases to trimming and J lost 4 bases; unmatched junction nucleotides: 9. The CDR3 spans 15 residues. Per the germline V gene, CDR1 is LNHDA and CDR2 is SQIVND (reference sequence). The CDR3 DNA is TGTGCCAGTAGTCTCCGGACAGGGTCGGGCACTGAAGCTTTCTTT. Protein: CASSLRTGSGTEAFF.

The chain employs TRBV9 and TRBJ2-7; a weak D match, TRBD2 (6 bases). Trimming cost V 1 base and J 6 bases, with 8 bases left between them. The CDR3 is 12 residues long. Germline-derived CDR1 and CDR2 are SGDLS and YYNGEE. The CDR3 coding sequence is TGTGCCAGCAGCGTATTGGGGGGCGAGCAGTACTTC. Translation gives CASSVLGGEQYF.

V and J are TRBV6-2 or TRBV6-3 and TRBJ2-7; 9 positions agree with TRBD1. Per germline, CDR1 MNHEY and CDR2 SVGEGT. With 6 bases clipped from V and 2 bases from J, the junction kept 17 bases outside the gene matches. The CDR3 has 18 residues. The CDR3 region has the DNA TGTGCCAGCAGCCGCCCGGGACAGGGTCTCTCACGGGCCTACGAGCAGTACTTC. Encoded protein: CASSRPGQGLSRAYEQYF.

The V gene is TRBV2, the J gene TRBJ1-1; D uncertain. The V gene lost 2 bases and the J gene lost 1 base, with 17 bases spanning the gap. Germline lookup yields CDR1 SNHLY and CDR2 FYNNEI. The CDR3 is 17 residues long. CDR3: CASSERYRDLRNTEAFF. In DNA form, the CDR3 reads TGTGCCAGCAGTGAACGATACAGAGACCTTAGGAACACTGAAGCTTTCTTT.

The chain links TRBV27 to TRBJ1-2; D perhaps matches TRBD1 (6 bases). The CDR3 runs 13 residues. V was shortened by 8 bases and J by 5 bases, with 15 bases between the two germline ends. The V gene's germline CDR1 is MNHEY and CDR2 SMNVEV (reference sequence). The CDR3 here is CASGLRGGYGYTF. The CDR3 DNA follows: TGTGCCAGCGGACTCAGGGGAGGGTATGGCTACACCTTC.

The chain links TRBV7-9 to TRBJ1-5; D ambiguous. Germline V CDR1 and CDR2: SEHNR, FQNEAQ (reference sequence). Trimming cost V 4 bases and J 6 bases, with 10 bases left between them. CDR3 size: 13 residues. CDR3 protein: CASSSDEGQPQHF. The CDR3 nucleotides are TGTGCCAGCAGCTCCGACGAGGGTCAGCCCCAGCATTTT.

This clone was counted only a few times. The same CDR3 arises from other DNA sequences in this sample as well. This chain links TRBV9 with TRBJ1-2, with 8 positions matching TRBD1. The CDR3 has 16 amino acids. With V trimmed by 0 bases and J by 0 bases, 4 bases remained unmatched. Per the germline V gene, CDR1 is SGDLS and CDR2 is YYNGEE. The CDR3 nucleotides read TGTGCCAGCAGCGTAGCGGGACAGGAGGCTAACTATGGCTACACCTTC. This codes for CASSVAGQEANYGYTF.

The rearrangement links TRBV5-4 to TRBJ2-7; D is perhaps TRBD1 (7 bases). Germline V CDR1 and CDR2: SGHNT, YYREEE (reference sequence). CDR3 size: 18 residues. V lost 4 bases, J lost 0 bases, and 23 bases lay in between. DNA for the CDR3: TGTGCCAGCAGCCATGTGGCGGGACAGATTTTTAGCTCCTACGAGCAGTACTTC. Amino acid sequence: CASSHVAGQIFSSYEQYF.

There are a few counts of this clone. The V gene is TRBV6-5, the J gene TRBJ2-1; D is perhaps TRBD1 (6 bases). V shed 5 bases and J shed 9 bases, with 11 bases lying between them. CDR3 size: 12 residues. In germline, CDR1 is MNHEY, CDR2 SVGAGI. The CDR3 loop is CASSRQESEQFF. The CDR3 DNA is TGTGCCAGCAGTCGACAGGAAAGTGAGCAGTTCTTC.

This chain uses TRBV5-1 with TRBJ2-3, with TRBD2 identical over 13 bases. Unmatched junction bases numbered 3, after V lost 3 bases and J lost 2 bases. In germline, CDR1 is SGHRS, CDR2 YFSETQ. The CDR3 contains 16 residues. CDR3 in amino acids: CASSSGTSGATDTQYF. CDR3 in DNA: TGCGCCAGCAGCTCCGGGACTAGCGGGGCCACAGATACGCAGTATTTT.

The CDR3 bases are TGTGCCAGCAGCTTGGTCCCGGGACAGACATACAATGAGCAGTTCTTC. It yields the protein CASSLVPGQTYNEQFF. V is TRBV5-6 and J is TRBJ2-1; 7 nucleotides match TRBD1. CDR1 is SGHDT, CDR2 YYEEEE, per germline. V shed 0 bases, J shed 4 bases, and the junction held 7 bases outside the gene matches. The CDR3 length is 16 residues.

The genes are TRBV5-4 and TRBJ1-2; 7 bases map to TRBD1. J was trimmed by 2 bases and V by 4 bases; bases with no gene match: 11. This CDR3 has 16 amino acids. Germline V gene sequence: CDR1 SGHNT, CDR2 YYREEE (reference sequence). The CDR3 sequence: CASSPRRRGLNYGYTF. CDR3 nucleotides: TGTGCCAGCAGCCCGAGGAGAAGGGGGCTGAACTATGGCTACACCTTC. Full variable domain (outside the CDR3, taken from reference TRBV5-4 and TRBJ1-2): ETGVTQSPTHLIKTRGQQVTLRCSSQSGHNTVSWYQQALGQGPQFIFQYYREEENGRGNFPPRFSGLQFPNYSSELNVNALELDDSALYLCASSPRRRGLNYGYTFGSGTRLTVV.

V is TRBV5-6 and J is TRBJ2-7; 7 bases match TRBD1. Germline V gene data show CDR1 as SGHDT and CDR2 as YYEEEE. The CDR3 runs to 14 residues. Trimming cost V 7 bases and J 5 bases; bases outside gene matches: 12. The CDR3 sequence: CASQGVRVFDEQYF. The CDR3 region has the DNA TGTGCCAGCCAGGGGGTCAGGGTTTTCGACGAGCAGTACTTC.

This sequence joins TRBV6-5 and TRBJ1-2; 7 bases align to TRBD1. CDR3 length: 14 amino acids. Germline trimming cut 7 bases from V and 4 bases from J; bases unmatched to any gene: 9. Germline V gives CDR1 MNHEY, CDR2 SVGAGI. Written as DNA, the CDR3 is TGTGCCAGCACCAACCCCGGGACAGTCTATGGCTACACCTTC. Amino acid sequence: CASTNPGTVYGYTF.

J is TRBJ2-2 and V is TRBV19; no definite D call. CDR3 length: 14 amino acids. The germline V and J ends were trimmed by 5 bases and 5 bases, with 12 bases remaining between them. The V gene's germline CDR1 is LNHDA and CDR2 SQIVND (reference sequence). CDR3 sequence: CASSFGFQTGELFF. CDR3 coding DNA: TGTGCCAGTAGTTTCGGGTTTCAGACCGGGGAGCTGTTTTTT.

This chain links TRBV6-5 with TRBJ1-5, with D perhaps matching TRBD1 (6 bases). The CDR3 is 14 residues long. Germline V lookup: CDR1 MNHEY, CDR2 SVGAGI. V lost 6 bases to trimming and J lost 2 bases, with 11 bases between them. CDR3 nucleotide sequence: TGTGCCAGCAGCCTGACAGGTGGCAATCAGCCCCAGCATTTT. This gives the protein CASSLTGGNQPQHF.

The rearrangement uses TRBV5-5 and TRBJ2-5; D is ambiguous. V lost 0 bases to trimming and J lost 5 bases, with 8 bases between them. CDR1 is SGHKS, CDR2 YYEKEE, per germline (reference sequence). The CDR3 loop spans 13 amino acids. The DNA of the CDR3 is TGTGCCAGCAGCTTGGCCGGTCCCGAGACCCAGTACTTC. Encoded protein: CASSLAGPETQYF.

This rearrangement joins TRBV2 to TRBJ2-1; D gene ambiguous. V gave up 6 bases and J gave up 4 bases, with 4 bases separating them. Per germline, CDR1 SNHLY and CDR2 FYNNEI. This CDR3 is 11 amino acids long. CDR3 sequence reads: CASSLYNEQFF. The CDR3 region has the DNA TGTGCCAGCAGCCTATACAATGAGCAGTTCTTC.

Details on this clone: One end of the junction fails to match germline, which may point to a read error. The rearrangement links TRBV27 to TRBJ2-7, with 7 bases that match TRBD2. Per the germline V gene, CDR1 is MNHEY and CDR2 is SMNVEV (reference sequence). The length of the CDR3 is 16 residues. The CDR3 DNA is TGTGCCAGCAGTTCGATAAGCGGGATAAGCTCCCACGAGCAGTACTTC. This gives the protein CASSSISGISSHEQYF.